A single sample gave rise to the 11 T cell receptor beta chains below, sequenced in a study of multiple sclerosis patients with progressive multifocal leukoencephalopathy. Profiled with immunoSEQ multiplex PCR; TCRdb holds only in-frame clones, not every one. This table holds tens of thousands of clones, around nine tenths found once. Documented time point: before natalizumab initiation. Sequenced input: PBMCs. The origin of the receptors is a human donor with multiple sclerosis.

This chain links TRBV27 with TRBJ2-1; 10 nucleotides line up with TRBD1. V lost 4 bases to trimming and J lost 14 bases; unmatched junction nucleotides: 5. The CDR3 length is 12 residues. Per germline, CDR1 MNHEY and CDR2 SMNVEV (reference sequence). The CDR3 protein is CASSYTGTGEFF. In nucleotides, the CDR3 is TGTGCCAGCAGTTACACCGGGACAGGGGAGTTCTTC.

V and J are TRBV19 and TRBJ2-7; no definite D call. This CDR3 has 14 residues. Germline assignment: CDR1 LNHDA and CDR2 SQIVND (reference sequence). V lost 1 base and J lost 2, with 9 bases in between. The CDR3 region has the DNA TGTGCCAGTAGTATAGTCTACGGTCCCTACGAGCAGTACTTC. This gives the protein CASSIVYGPYEQYF.

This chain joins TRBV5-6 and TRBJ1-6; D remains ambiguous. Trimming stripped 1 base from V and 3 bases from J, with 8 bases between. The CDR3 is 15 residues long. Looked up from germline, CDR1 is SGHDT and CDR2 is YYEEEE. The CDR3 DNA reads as TGTGCCAGCAGCTTGTCCCCCCGCTATAATTCACCCCTCCACTTT. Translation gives CASSLSPRYNSPLHF.

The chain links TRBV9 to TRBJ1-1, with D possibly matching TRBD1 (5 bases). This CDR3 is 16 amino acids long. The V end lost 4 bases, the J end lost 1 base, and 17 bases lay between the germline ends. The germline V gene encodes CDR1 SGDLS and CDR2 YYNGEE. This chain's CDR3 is CASSPWAGDRNTEAFF. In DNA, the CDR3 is TGTGCCAGCAGCCCCTGGGCCGGGGACCGGAACACTGAAGCTTTCTTT.

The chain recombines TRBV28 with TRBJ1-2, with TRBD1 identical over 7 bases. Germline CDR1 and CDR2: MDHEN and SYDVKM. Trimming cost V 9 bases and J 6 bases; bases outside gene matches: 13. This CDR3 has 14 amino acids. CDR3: CASCLGRGRNGYTF. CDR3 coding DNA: TGTGCCAGTTGTTTGGGGAGGGGGCGTAATGGCTACACCTTC.

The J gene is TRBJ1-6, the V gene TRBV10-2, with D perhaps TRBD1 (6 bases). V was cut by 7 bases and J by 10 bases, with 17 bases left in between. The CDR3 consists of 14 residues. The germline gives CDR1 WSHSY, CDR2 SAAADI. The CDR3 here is CASTEWGARSPLHF. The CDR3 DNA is TGCGCCAGCACCGAGTGGGGGGCGCGATCACCCCTCCACTTT.

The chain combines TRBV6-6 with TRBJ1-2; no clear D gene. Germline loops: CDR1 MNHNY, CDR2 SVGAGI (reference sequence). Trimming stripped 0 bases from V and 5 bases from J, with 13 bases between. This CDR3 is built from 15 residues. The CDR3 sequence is CASSYSSSPYYGYTF. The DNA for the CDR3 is TGTGCCAGCAGTTACTCATCCAGTCCCTATTATGGCTACACCTTC.

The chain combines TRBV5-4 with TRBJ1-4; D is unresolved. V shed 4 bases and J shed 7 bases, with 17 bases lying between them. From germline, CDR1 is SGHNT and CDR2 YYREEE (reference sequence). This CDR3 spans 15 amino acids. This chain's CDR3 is CASSITAAEGEKLFF. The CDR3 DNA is TGTGCCAGCAGCATTACAGCCGCCGAGGGTGAAAAACTGTTTTTT.

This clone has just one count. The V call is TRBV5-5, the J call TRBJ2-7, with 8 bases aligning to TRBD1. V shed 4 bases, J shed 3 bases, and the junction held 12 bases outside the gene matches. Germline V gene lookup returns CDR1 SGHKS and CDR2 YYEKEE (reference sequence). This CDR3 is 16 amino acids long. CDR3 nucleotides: TGTGCCAGCAGCCCGAGTATTCAGGGGGCTAGCTACGAGCAGTACTTC. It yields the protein CASSPSIQGASYEQYF.

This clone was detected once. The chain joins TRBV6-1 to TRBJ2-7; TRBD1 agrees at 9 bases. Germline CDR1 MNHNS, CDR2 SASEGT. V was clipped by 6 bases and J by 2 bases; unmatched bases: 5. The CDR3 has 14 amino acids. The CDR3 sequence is CASSRTGVTYEQYF. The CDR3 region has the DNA TGTGCCAGCAGCCGGACAGGGGTCACCTACGAGCAGTACTTC.

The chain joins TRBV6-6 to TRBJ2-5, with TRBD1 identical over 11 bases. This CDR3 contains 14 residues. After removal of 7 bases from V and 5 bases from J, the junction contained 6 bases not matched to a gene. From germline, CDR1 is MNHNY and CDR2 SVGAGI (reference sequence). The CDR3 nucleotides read TGTGCCAGCATCGGACAGGGGGCTCGGGAGACCCAGTACTTC. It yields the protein CASIGQGARETQYF.